These 2 T cell receptor beta chains originate from one sample sequenced in a study of neurological immune-mediated disorders. TCRdb redid the calling of the 5' RACE reads with MiXCR, one entry per CDR3 protein. Here the sample spans 100,000 to 150,000 distinct CDR3 sequences, around 3% being singletons. Sequencing input: PBMCs. The receptors were sampled from a woman under 40 with multiple sclerosis.

This clonotype was seen at least ten times. This chain connects TRBV7-2 to TRBJ2-2; D not certain. V shed 5 bases and J shed 13 bases, with 14 bases lying between them. CDR1 and CDR2 (germline): SGHTA, FQGNSA. This CDR3 is built from 12 residues. CDR3 region: CASSDRALRLFF. Written as DNA, the CDR3 is TGTGCCAGCAGCGACCGGGCCCTTAGGCTGTTTTTT.

This clonotype was seen ten or more times. This chain links TRBV20-1 with TRBJ2-7, with unresolved D. Germline CDR1 DFQATT, CDR2 SNEGSKA (reference sequence). This CDR3 is built from 16 residues. V was trimmed by 0 bases and J by 0 bases, leaving 15 bases between them. The CDR3 sequence is CSARDDPPLLSYEQYF. In DNA, the CDR3 is TGCAGTGCTAGAGATGACCCCCCGCTACTCTCCTACGAGCAGTACTTC.